The T cell receptor (beta chain) under discussion was sequenced for a study of human T cells and chemical hapten exposure. Study as a whole: Per-sample variation in TCR yield stemmed mainly from small pooled library volume differences. General study results and limits: After DPC sensitization, TCRs above 1 in 1000 frequency showed no change.

About this clonotype itself: What it recognizes is unknown.

It was from unfractionated whole blood that total RNA was extracted. Individual cDNA molecules each carried unique molecular identifiers attached by the library. Per the authors' pipeline: From approximately 20,000 to 700,000 TCRs were found per sample, with a median of roughly 89,000. MiXCR, run by TCRdb on the 5' RACE reads, gives a single entry per CDR3 protein. TCRdb, not the authors, supplied the V and J calls. The repertoire holds 81,000 or so distinct CDR3 sequences, with roughly 8% as singletons. This sequence originates from a male donor in good health.

The CDR3: CASSLAVTDTQYF. CDR3 bases: TGCGCCAGCAGCTTGGCCGTCACAGATACGCAGTATTTT. J is TRBJ2-3 and V is TRBV5-1, with unresolved D. Per germline, CDR1 SGHRS and CDR2 YFSETQ. The CDR3 runs to 13 residues. Between the trimmed V and J ends, which lost 0 bases and 2 bases, there was a span of 4 bases.